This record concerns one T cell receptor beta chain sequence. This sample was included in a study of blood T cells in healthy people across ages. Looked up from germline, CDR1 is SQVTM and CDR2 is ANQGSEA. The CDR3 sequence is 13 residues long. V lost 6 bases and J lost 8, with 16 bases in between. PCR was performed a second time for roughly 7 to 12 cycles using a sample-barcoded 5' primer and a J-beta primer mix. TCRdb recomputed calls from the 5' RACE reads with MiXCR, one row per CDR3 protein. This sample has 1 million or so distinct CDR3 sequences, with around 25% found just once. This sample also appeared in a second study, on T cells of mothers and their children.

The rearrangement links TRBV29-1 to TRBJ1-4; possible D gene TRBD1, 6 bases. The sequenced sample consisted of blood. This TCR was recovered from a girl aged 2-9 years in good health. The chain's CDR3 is CSVAQGWEEKLFF. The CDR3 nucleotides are TGCAGCGTGGCGCAGGGGTGGGAGGAAAAACTGTTTTTT.